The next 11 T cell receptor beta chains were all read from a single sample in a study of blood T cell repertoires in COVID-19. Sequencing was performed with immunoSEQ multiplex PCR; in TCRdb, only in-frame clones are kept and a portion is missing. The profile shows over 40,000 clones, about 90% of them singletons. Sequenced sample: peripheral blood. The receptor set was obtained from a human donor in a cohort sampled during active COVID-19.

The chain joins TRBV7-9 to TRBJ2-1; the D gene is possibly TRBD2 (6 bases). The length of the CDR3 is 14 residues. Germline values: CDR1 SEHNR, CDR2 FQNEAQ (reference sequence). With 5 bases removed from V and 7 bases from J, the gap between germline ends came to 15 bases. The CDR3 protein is CASSTKGGNNEQFF. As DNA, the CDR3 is TGTGCCAGCAGCACTAAAGGAGGGAATAATGAGCAGTTCTTC.

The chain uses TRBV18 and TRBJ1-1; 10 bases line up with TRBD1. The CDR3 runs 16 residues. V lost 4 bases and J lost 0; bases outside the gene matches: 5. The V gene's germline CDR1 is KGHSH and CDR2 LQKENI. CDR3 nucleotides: TGTGCCAGCTCACTGGGACAGGGGAGCTTGAACACTGAAGCTTTCTTT. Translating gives CASSLGQGSLNTEAFF.

CDR3 DNA: TGTGCCTGGAGTCGCAACAGGGGTCAGACCCAGTACTTC. Its protein product is CAWSRNRGQTQYF. The chain links TRBV30 to TRBJ2-5; 7 nucleotides line up with TRBD1. The trim removed 2 bases at V and 6 bases at J, leaving 6 bases unmatched. Per germline, CDR1 GTSNPN and CDR2 SVGIG (reference sequence). This CDR3 region has 13 residues.

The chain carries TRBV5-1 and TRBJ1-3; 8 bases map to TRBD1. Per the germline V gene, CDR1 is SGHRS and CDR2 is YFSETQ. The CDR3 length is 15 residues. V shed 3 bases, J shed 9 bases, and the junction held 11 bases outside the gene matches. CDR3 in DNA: TGCGCCAGCAGCTACGGACAGGGTACAGCGGGCACCATATATTTT. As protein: CASSYGQGTAGTIYF.

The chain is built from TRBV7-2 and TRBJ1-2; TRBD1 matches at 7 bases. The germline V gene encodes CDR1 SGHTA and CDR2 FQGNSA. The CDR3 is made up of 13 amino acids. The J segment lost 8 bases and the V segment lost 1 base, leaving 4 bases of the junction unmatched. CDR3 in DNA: TGTGCCAGCAGCTTAGGACAGGGCGGCGGCTACACCTTC. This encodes CASSLGQGGGYTF.

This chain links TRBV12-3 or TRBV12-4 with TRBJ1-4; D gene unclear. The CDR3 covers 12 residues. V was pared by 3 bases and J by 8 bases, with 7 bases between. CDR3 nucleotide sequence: TGTGCCAGCAGTTTCGGTAGAGAAAAACTGTTTTTT. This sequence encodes CASSFGREKLFF.

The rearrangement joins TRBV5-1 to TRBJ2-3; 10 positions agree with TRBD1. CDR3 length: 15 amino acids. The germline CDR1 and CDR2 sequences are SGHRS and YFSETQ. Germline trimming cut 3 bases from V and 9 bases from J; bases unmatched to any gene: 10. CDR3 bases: TGCGCCAGCAGCTCGGGACAGGGGATGGTTGGGACGCAGTATTTT. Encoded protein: CASSSGQGMVGTQYF.

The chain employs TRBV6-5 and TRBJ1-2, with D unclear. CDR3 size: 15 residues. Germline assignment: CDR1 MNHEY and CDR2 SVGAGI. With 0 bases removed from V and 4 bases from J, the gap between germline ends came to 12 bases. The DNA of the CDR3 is TGTGCCAGCAGTTACTCATCCGGGTCTTTCTATGGCTACACCTTC. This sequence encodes CASSYSSGSFYGYTF.

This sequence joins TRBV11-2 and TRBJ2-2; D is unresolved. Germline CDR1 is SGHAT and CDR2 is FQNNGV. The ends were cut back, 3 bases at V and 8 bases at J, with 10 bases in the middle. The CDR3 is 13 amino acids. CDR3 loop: CASSFIYGGELFF. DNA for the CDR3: TGTGCCAGCAGCTTCATATACGGGGGGGAGCTGTTTTTT.

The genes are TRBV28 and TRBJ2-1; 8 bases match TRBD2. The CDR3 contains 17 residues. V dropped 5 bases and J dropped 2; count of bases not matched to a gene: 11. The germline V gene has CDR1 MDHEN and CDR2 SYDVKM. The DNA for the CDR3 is TGTGCCAGCAGTGGGACCGGGACCGGGGGGGCCTACAATGAGCAGTTCTTC. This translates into CASSGTGTGGAYNEQFF.

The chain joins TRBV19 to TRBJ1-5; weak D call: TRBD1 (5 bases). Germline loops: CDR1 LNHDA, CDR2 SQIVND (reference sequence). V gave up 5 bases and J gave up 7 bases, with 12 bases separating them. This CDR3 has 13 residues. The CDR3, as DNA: TGTGCCAGTAGTTATAGACGGGGGCAGCCCCAGCATTTT. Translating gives CASSYRRGQPQHF.